Below are 7 T cell receptor beta chains sequenced from a single sample in a study of T cell clonotyping in hematopoietic cell transplantation. The table came from immunoSEQ multiplex PCR; TCRdb's copy has only in-frame clones and leaves some out. The table has about 5,700 clones, over 70% seen once. The sample consisted of PBMCs, taken 100 days after allogeneic stem cell transplant. These receptors all come from a male patient in his forties or fifties who had an allogeneic stem cell transplant from an unrelated donor, so the T cells may come from the graft donor. Some clones in this sample may be carry-over from other donors' samples.

V is TRBV25-1 and J is TRBJ2-2, with a weak D call TRBD1 (7 bases). Per the germline V gene, CDR1 is MGHDK and CDR2 is SYGVNS. V lost 5 bases to trimming and J lost 0 bases, with 13 bases between them. CDR3 length: 16 residues. CDR3 residues: CASSKQGTSNTGELFF. For the CDR3, the DNA is TGTGCCAGCAGTAAACAGGGGACTTCGAACACCGGGGAGCTGTTTTTT.

The V and J genes are TRBV5-6 and TRBJ2-7; D uncertain. With 0 bases removed from V and 2 bases from J, the gap between germline ends came to 9 bases. There are 14 residues in the CDR3. Per the germline V gene, CDR1 is SGHDT and CDR2 is YYEEEE. The CDR3 coding sequence is TGTGCCAGCAGCTTGGAAAGGGCCCCCTACGAGCAGTACTTC. Protein: CASSLERAPYEQYF.

The chain couples TRBV30 to TRBJ1-5, with D uncertain. The CDR3 consists of 13 residues. Germline-derived CDR1 and CDR2 are GTSNPN and SVGIG (reference sequence). The V end lost 0 bases, the J end lost 5 bases, and 8 bases lay between the germline ends. The CDR3 protein is CAWSVQEYQPQHF. The CDR3 nucleotides read TGTGCCTGGAGTGTACAAGAATATCAGCCCCAGCATTTT.

V is TRBV30 and J is TRBJ2-7; 11 nucleotides agree with TRBD2. Germline V gives CDR1 GTSNPN, CDR2 SVGIG (reference sequence). CDR3 length: 15 amino acids. V dropped 2 bases and J dropped 7; count of bases not matched to a gene: 10. DNA for the CDR3: TGTGCCTGGAGTCCACTAGCGGGAGCTGCATGGGAGCAGTACTTC. The encoded protein is CAWSPLAGAAWEQYF.

CDR3 loop: CASSSPVGSLEQFF. CDR3 bases: TGTGCCAGCAGTTCCCCTGTGGGATCCCTTGAGCAGTTCTTC. V gene TRBV28 combines with J gene TRBJ2-1; the D is unclear. V was clipped by 4 bases and J by 9 bases, with 16 bases between them. The germline V gene has CDR1 MDHEN and CDR2 SYDVKM. CDR3 length equals 14 residues.

The rearrangement links TRBV9 to TRBJ2-3; D is ambiguous. The V and J ends lost 2 bases and 4 bases respectively, with 8 bases between them. This CDR3 comprises 13 residues. Germline loops: CDR1 SGDLS, CDR2 YYNGEE. This chain's CDR3 is CASSVGSPDTQYF. Here the CDR3 DNA reads TGTGCCAGCAGCGTTGGTAGCCCAGATACGCAGTATTTT.

The rearrangement uses TRBV25-1 and TRBJ2-1; 9 bases map to TRBD1. Per the germline V gene, CDR1 is MGHDK and CDR2 is SYGVNS. The V gene end was trimmed by 3 bases and the J gene end by 9 bases; junction bases not matched to a gene: 6. The CDR3 runs 14 residues. The CDR3 DNA reads as TGTGCCAGCAGTGATGGGACAGGGAGAATTGAGCAGTTCTTC. As protein: CASSDGTGRIEQFF.